This TCR beta chain was captured by sequencing in a study of blood T cell repertoires in COVID-19. For the study at large: The study drew acute and convalescent COVID-19 samples from the United States, Italy and Spain. PBMCs, B-cell-depleted T cells, or T cells were the source of the cDNA or gDNA that made up the material.

Only a few counts were recorded for this clone. Trimming at V came to 5 bases and at J to 6 bases, leaving 3 bases not matched to a gene. Germline V gene sequence: CDR1 MRHNA, CDR2 SNTAGT. The CDR3 loop spans 13 amino acids. As originally analysed: Estimation of nucleated cell counts relied on the amplification of reference gene primers. Repertoires were generated with immunoSEQ multiplex PCR, while TCRdb's copy carries only in-frame clones and drops some. The V and J calls and the clone size are those of that table, but D and trimming were determined from the DNA. The sample consists of about 260,000 clones, 90% of them appearing once.

This sequence was found in a woman aged 40 to 50 with acute or convalescent COVID-19. The V gene is TRBV6-4, the J gene TRBJ2-2; 7 bases are shared with TRBD1. Material for sequencing was peripheral blood. The CDR3 protein is CASSQGQPGELFF. The CDR3 nucleotides are TGTGCCAGCAGTCAGGGACAGCCCGGGGAGCTGTTTTTT.